This T cell receptor (beta chain) was recovered during a study of T cell repertoires in cytomegalovirus infection. Study-level background: Indications of both CMV infection and matching HLA type were provided by public TCR beta signatures. Study-wide points: The cumulative frequency of public TCR beta families identified carriers of CMV plus the relevant HLA.

CDR1 and CDR2 (germline): SQVTM, ANQGSEA. This CDR3 is 15 amino acids long. V dropped 1 base and J dropped 4; count of bases not matched to a gene: 6. This clonotype was seen a few times. Antigen specificity is unknown. Each CDR3 protein is one row after TCRdb ran MiXCR on the reads. The sample has 200,000 to 250,000 distinct CDR3 sequences, 22% seen once. V is TRBV29-1 and J is TRBJ2-2; the match to TRBD2 covers 7 bases. Sequenced material: CD8+ T cells from PBMCs. The TCR originated in a human donor in good health (CMV status not recorded). Some clones in this sample may be carry-over from other donors' samples. The CDR3 sequence: CSVEVSGGGTGELFF. CDR3 nucleotide sequence: TGCAGCGTTGAAGTCAGTGGGGGGGGCACCGGGGAGCTGTTTTTT.